Included here is one T cell receptor (beta chain) sequence, with context. Its antigen remains unidentified. Healthy donors had no documented immune events, such as infections, while sampled. These data belong to a study of identifying expanded T cells in peripheral blood. Findings and limits, study-wide: Variance in clone template counts between approximately two-week samples significantly increased with total template count across all healthy donors.

V was clipped by 2 bases and J by 2 bases; unmatched bases: 5. Germline assignment: CDR1 MNHEY and CDR2 SMNVEV (reference sequence). This CDR3 region has 15 residues. Assay: immunoSEQ multiplex PCR; the TCRdb copy retains only in-frame clones and omits some. The sample includes about 91,000 clones, about 91% of them seen just once. The chain employs TRBV27 and TRBJ2-7, with 8 bases matching TRBD1. The source of this sequence is a person aged 18 to 75 in good health. Sequenced material: blood. The CDR3 loop is CASSLTRDRPYEQYF. Written as DNA, the CDR3 is TGTGCCAGCAGTTTAACCCGGGACAGGCCCTACGAGCAGTACTTC.